This TCR beta chain was identified during a study of cytomegalovirus exposure and HLA in healthy donors. General study results and limits: Analyzed later, association rates of TCRs varied across HLA loci, with DRB1 most and HLA-C fewest.

PCR amplification relied on 60 Vbeta primers (plus 13 Jbeta primers). Under the authors' procedure: As a later analysis found, there were approximately 80 million unique TCR beta chains, of which approximately 10 million were shared. Some clones are missing from TCRdb's copy, which holds only in-frame ones; the method was immunoSEQ multiplex PCR. For V, J and clone size, that table is used; D and trimming come from the DNA. The table lists about 150,000 clones, about 80% of them singletons. Germline V gene sequence: CDR1 MDHEN, CDR2 SYDVKM. V lost 3 bases and J lost 8, with 7 bases in between. The CDR3 runs 12 residues. Comments on this clone: The antigen is undetermined.

V gene TRBV28 combines with J gene TRBJ1-4; D is ambiguous. The sequenced sample was PBMCs. The receptor comes from a man in his forties in good health and CMV-seropositive. CDR3 sequence reads: CASSLFLEKLFF. CDR3 DNA: TGTGCCAGCAGTTTGTTCTTGGAAAAACTGTTTTTT.